The 17 T cell receptor beta chains below were found in one sample sequenced in a study of T cell repertoires in aging, cancer and after chemotherapy. Amplification of TCR beta used genomic DNA extracted from peripheral blood. TRB rearrangements spanning V, D and J were amplified using mixed TRB-A/B primers. TCRdb independently ran MiXCR on the multiplex PCR reads; one entry per CDR3 protein. The table has around 10,000 distinct CDR3 sequences, roughly 33% seen once. The sequenced material came from blood. Source of these receptors: a human donor in good health. The donor label of this sample is uncertain.

This clonotype has just a few counts. This chain joins TRBV27 and TRBJ2-5; possible D gene TRBD1, 8 bases. V was trimmed by 8 bases and J by 5 bases, leaving 18 bases between them. This CDR3 is 14 amino acids long. Germline V gene sequence: CDR1 MNHEY, CDR2 SMNVEV (reference sequence). As DNA, the CDR3 is TGTGCCAGCCAACAGGGGGGGGACGGGGAGACCCAGTACTTC. Translation gives CASQQGGDGETQYF.

The CDR3 coding sequence is TGTGCCAGCAGTTCGACGGGGGCCTGGTTAAGGACCCAGTACTTC. Protein sequence: CASSSTGAWLRTQYF. The chain uses TRBV6-5 and TRBJ2-5, with D possibly called TRBD1 or TRBD2 (6 bases each). This CDR3 is built from 15 residues. Germline values: CDR1 MNHEY, CDR2 SVGAGI. The germline V and J ends were trimmed by 4 bases and 7 bases, with 19 bases remaining between them.

This clonotype was observed a handful of times. The chain joins TRBV6-2 or TRBV6-3 to TRBJ2-7, with D possibly TRBD2 on 6 matching bases. Trimming stripped 2 bases from V and 6 bases from J, with 14 bases between. There are 14 residues in the CDR3. Germline loops: CDR1 MNHEY, CDR2 SVGEGT. In DNA form, the CDR3 reads TGTGCCAGCAGTTACATCGGGAGCTTTTCCGAGCAGTACTTC. Residues: CASSYIGSFSEQYF.

The chain recombines TRBV6-5 with TRBJ1-6; no reliable D call. The CDR3 is 14 residues long. The ends were cut back, 2 bases at V and 7 bases at J, with 9 bases in the middle. Germline CDR1 MNHEY, CDR2 SVGAGI. The CDR3 DNA sequence: TGTGCCAGCAGTTACCCTACAGCAAATTCACCCCTCCACTTT. Amino acid sequence: CASSYPTANSPLHF.

This clonotype has only a few counts. DNA of the CDR3: TGTGCCAGCAGTTACAAGCAGGGGAATTCACCCCTCCACTTT. This gives the protein CASSYKQGNSPLHF. This rearrangement joins TRBV6-5 to TRBJ1-6; D is possibly TRBD1 (6 bases). This CDR3 region has 14 residues. Germline CDR1 is MNHEY and CDR2 is SVGAGI. Trimming took 2 bases from V and 7 from J, leaving 9 bases between them.

This clonotype is labeled medium-sized (0.01 to 0.1%). This chain connects TRBV6-5 to TRBJ1-2, with D hard to call. The V gene lost 6 bases and the J gene lost 7 bases, with 9 bases spanning the gap. This CDR3 comprises 11 residues. From germline, CDR1 is MNHEY and CDR2 SVGAGI. Written as DNA, the CDR3 is TGTGCCAGCAGCGAAGGTGGTGGCTACACCTTC. This sequence encodes CASSEGGGYTF.

This chain links TRBV6-2 or TRBV6-3 with TRBJ2-2; the D call may be TRBD1 or TRBD2 (5 bases each). The CDR3 runs to 15 residues. V lost 6 bases, J lost 4 bases, and 15 bases lay in between. Germline CDR1 and CDR2: MNHEY and SVGEGT. The CDR3 DNA reads TGTGCCAGCAGGCCCACAGGTGCGGGCACCGGGGAGCTGTTTTTT. Translation: CASRPTGAGTGELFF.

This clonotype was seen more than once but under ten times. The chain uses TRBV4-2 and TRBJ2-2, with D perhaps matching TRBD2 (6 bases). Trimming stripped 3 bases from V and 1 base from J, with 9 bases between. Germline-derived CDR1 and CDR2 are LGHNA and YNFKEQ. The CDR3 has 15 residues. The CDR3: CASSQAGGNTGELFF. For the CDR3, the DNA is TGTGCCAGCAGCCAGGCCGGGGGGAACACCGGGGAGCTGTTTTTT.

This clonotype was counted between two and nine times. The rearrangement links TRBV18 to TRBJ2-7; D gene ambiguous. This CDR3 comprises 14 residues. Looked up from germline, CDR1 is KGHSH and CDR2 is LQKENI. The germline V and J ends were trimmed by 5 bases and 0 bases, with 11 bases remaining between them. CDR3 nucleotide sequence: TGTGCCAGCTCAGGATCTCACGGCTCCTACGAGCAGTACTTC. Residues: CASSGSHGSYEQYF.

This clonotype was counted between two and nine times. The chain couples TRBV6-5 to TRBJ1-5, with D perhaps TRBD1 (5 bases). Trimming shortened V by 5 bases and J by 5 bases, and 16 bases separated the two germline ends. Per the germline V gene, CDR1 is MNHEY and CDR2 is SVGAGI. The CDR3 runs to 15 residues. The CDR3 DNA reads as TGTGCCAGCAGTCGGTATGGGGGTCGGCATCAGCCCCAGCATTTT. Amino acid sequence: CASSRYGGRHQPQHF.

This clonotype was seen only a few times. V and J are TRBV7-6 and TRBJ2-1; D not resolved. Trimming cost V 1 base and J 9 bases, with 16 bases left between them. Germline CDR1 reads SGHVS; CDR2 reads FNYEAQ. The CDR3 is 15 amino acids. CDR3 sequence reads: CASSLEVATTGEQFF. The CDR3, as DNA: TGTGCCAGCAGCTTAGAAGTGGCGACAACGGGTGAGCAGTTCTTC.

A few counts support this clonotype. V is TRBV13 and J is TRBJ1-1; D call uncertain. This CDR3 is 16 amino acids long. CDR1 PRHDT and CDR2 FYEKMQ come from the germline V gene (reference sequence). V lost 2 bases and J 1 base, leaving 14 bases between the germline ends. The chain's CDR3 is CASSLNLWTGNTEAFF. CDR3 DNA sequence: TGTGCCAGCAGCTTAAATTTGTGGACGGGGAACACTGAAGCTTTCTTT.

CDR3 residues: CASTPGQSLSSYNSPLHF. The DNA of the CDR3 is TGTGCCAGTACTCCGGGACAGTCACTAAGCTCCTATAATTCACCCCTCCACTTT. The genes are TRBV19 and TRBJ1-6, with 7 positions matching TRBD1. There are 18 residues in the CDR3. The V segment lost 7 bases and the J segment 0 bases; nucleotides outside the gene matches: 12. Per the germline V gene, CDR1 is LNHDA and CDR2 is SQIVND (reference sequence). The full variable domain, its missing parts supplied by reference TRBV19 and TRBJ1-6, is DGGITQSPKYLFRKEGQNVTLSCEQNLNHDAMYWYRQDPGQGLRLIYYSQIVNDFQKGDIAEGYSVSREKKESFPLTVTSAQKNPTAFYLCASTPGQSLSSYNSPLHFGNGTRLTVT.

The rearrangement uses TRBV6-1 and TRBJ2-1; D not certain. V was shortened by 7 bases and J by 7 bases, with 17 bases between the two germline ends. CDR3 length equals 14 residues. Germline V CDR1 and CDR2: MNHNS, SASEGT. The CDR3 DNA reads as TGTGCCAGCAATCAATGGGCGCCAGGTAATGAGCAGTTCTTC. It translates to CASNQWAPGNEQFF.

V and J are TRBV19 and TRBJ1-1; D is possibly TRBD1 (6 bases). This CDR3 is built from 14 residues. V dropped 5 bases and J dropped 6 bases, with 16 bases sitting between them. The germline V gene encodes CDR1 LNHDA and CDR2 SQIVND (reference sequence). This CDR3 reads CASSDRRGGSEAFF. In DNA form, the CDR3 reads TGTGCCAGTAGTGACAGGCGGGGCGGCTCTGAAGCTTTCTTT.

By share, this clonotype ranks as medium-sized. V usage is TRBV19 and J usage is TRBJ2-2; no firm D call. V lost 7 bases and J 6 bases, leaving 24 bases between the germline ends. The CDR3 covers 17 residues. Germline V CDR1 and CDR2: LNHDA, SQIVND (reference sequence). The CDR3 loop is CASTKGPLGVSPGELFF. The CDR3 DNA follows: TGTGCCAGTACCAAAGGTCCTCTGGGCGTCTCCCCCGGGGAGCTGTTTTTT.

The chain is built from TRBV5-6 and TRBJ1-2; 10 bases map to TRBD1. V trimming: 1 base; J trimming: 14 bases; junction bases outside the gene matches: 5. Germline V gene lookup returns CDR1 SGHDT and CDR2 YYEEEE. The CDR3 has 12 residues. As DNA, the CDR3 is TGTGCCAGCAGCTTGTGGACAGGGGGGCCGACCTTC. This codes for CASSLWTGGPTF.